The T cell receptor beta chain described here comes from a study of T cells after posttransplantation cyclophosphamide. As concerns this clone: Its specificity is unknown.

Cells defined as naive were viable CD3+CD4+ or CD3+CD8+ and CCR7+CD45RA+CD45RO-CD95-CD27+CD28+. On the day of bone marrow donation, the related graft donor provided peripheral blood. The CDR3 runs to 14 residues. CDR1 is LNHDA and CDR2 is SQIVND in the germline V gene (reference sequence). Trimming took 3 bases from V and 0 from J, leaving 9 bases between them. The study, taken as a whole, reports: Tissue-infiltrating T cells from skin or gut overlapped little with blood T cells. Later post-transplant blood repertoires were often dominated by donor CD8+ memory clones. Recipient CMV seropositivity and CMV reactivation strongly tracked TRB clonality.

Some clones are missing from TCRdb's copy, which holds only in-frame ones; the method was immunoSEQ multiplex PCR. The table shows roughly 20,000 clones, with 95% to 98% occurring only once. Sequenced material: naive CD4+ T cells sorted from PBMCs. The J gene is TRBJ2-7, the V gene TRBV19, with D perhaps matching TRBD1 (6 bases). This sequence was found in a man aged 35 to 55 in good health, CMV-negative, and a related stem cell transplant donor. The CDR3 loop reads CASSMGHSSYEQYF. The CDR3 DNA reads TGTGCCAGTAGTATGGGACACAGCTCCTACGAGCAGTACTTC. Based on the CDR3 plus reference TRBV19 and TRBJ2-7, the full variable domain is DGGITQSPKYLFRKEGQNVTLSCEQNLNHDAMYWYRQDPGQGLRLIYYSQIVNDFQKGDIAEGYSVSREKKESFPLTVTSAQKNPTAFYLCASSMGHSSYEQYFGPGTRLTVT.